Listed below are T cell receptor beta chains from one sample, sequenced in a study of blood T cells in healthy people across ages. MiXCR, applied by TCRdb to the 5' RACE reads, yields one record per CDR3 protein. The sample shows roughly 730,000 distinct CDR3 sequences, 45% to 70% of them seen only once. Specimen: blood. The origin of the receptors is a man in his forties in good health. Both conserved end residues are part of each CDR3. The D gene is left open where the match is weak. Only part of the rows carry a size: once, few, many, or a class if the clone is expanded.

>TRBV20-1|TRBJ2-3|.|TRBD1
CSASAPDRVSTDTQYF
TGCAGTGCTAGCGCCCCAGACAGGGTGAGCACAGATACGCAGTATTTT
>TRBV10-3|TRBJ2-2|.|.
CAISDERAGELFF
TGTGCCATCAGTGACGAGCGGGCCGGGGAGCTGTTTTTT
>TRBV29-1|TRBJ2-1|.|.
CSVSPVGGANEQFF
TGCAGCGTCTCCCCGGTTGGGGGGGCCAATGAGCAGTTCTTC
>TRBV6-6|TRBJ2-1|.|.
CASRGGGGEYNEQFF
TGTGCCAGCAGGGGTGGTGGGGGAGAGTACAATGAGCAGTTCTTC
>TRBV4-3|TRBJ2-6|few|.
CASSSVGAPGANVLTF
TGCGCCAGCAGCTCGGTAGGGGCACCTGGGGCCAACGTCCTGACTTTC
>TRBV7-2|TRBJ2-3|.|.
CASSMDGAGTDTQYF
TGTGCCAGCAGCATGGACGGTGCGGGCACAGATACGCAGTATTTT
>TRBV29-1|TRBJ2-1|few|TRBD2
CSVTIPSNGGEFYNEQFF
TGCAGCGTTACCATCCCATCGAACGGGGGGGAGTTCTACAATGAGCAGTTCTTC
>TRBV20-1|TRBJ2-1|.|.
CSARDPAPGGEQFF
TGCAGTGCTAGAGATCCAGCGCCCGGGGGTGAGCAGTTCTTC
>TRBV10-3|TRBJ1-1|.|.
CATAQGPRGEAFF
TGTGCCACAGCCCAAGGGCCGCGGGGTGAAGCTTTCTTT
>TRBV20-1|TRBJ1-2|.|.
CSARVVGGQQDYGYTF
TGCAGTGCTAGAGTAGTAGGGGGACAACAGGACTATGGCTACACCTTC
>TRBV24-1|TRBJ2-1|.|TRBD1
CATSPSTGQGNYNEQFF
TGTGCCACCAGTCCTAGTACGGGACAGGGGAATTACAATGAGCAGTTCTTC